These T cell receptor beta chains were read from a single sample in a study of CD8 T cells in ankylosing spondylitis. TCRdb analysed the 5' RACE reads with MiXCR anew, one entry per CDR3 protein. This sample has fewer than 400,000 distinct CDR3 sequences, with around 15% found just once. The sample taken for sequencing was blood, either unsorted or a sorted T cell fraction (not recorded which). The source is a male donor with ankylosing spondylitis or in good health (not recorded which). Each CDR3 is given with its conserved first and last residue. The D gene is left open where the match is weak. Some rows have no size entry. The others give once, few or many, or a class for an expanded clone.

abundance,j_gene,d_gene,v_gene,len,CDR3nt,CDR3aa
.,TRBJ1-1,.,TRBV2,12,TGTGCCAGCAGTGGTGAGCCGACAGAAGCTTTCTTT,CASSGEPTEAFF
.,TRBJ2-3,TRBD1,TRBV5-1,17,TGCGCCAGCAGCCCATGGGGTCCGGGACAGACCACAGATACGCAGTATTTT,CASSPWGPGQTTDTQYF
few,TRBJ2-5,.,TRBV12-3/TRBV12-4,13,TGTGCCAGCAGCCCCCAGTGGGAAGAGACCCAGTACTTC,CASSPQWEETQYF
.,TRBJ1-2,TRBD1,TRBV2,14,TGTGCCAGCAGTGAAGCGGACAGGGGCTATGGCTACACCTTC,CASSEADRGYGYTF
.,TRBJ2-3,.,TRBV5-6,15,TGTGCCAGCAGCATTTACAGCGTGAGGACAGATACGCAGTATTTT,CASSIYSVRTDTQYF
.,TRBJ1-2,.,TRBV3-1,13,TGTGCCAGCAGCCCCCTTGGAGTCGATGGCTACACCTTC,CASSPLGVDGYTF
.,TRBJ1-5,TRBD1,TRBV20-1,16,TGCAGTGCTTTGCGCTCTCCCGGGACAGGGGATCAGCCCCAGCATTTT,CSALRSPGTGDQPQHF
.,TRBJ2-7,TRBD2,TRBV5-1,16,TGCGCCAGCAGCCTGACTACTAGCGGACTCTCCTACGAGCAGTACTTC,CASSLTTSGLSYEQYF
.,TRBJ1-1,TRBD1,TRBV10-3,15,TGTGCCATCAGTGAGTCGGGGACAGTGAACACTGAAGCTTTCTTT,CAISESGTVNTEAFF
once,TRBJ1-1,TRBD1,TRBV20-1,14,TGCAGTGCTAGACTCTTCCAGGGGGTGACTGAAGCTTTCTTT,CSARLFQGVTEAFF
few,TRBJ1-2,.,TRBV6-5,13,TGTGCCAGCAGGCCCTCAGCTAACTATGGCTACACCTTC,CASRPSANYGYTF
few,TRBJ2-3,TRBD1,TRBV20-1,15,TGCAGTGCTAGAGATCTACAGGGGGTGGGAGATACGCAGTATTTT,CSARDLQGVGDTQYF
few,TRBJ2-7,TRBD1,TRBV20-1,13,TGCAGTGCTAGTAGGGACAGGCCCTACGAGCAGTACTTC,CSASRDRPYEQYF
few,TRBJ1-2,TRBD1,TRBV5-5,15,TGTGCCAGCAGCCGCGGGACAGGAGCGAACTATGGCTACACCTTC,CASSRGTGANYGYTF
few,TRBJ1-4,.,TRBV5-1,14,TGCGCCAGCAGCCGGGGAACAGGGAATGAAAAACTGTTTTTT,CASSRGTGNEKLFF
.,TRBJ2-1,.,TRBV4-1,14,TGCGCCAGCAGCCACGCGGCCCCCTACAATGAGCAGTTCTTC,CASSHAAPYNEQFF
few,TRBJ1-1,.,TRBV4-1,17,TGCGCCAGCAGCCAAAAGGGGGGATCGGGTAGTAGATCTGAAGCTTTCTTT,CASSQKGGSGSRSEAFF
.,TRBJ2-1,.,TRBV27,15,TGTGCCAGCAGTAGAGGGCCTACCTCTTACAATGAGCAGTTCTTC,CASSRGPTSYNEQFF
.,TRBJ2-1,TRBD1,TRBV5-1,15,TGCGCCAGCAGCTTGGAAGGACAGGGAGTCAATGAGCAGTTCTTC,CASSLEGQGVNEQFF
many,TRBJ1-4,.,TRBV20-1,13,TGCAGTGCTATCAGGGGTGGCGGTGAAAAACTGTTTTTT,CSAIRGGGEKLFF
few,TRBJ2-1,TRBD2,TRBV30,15,TGTGCCTGGGTTTTAAGCGGGAGCATCTACAATGAGCAGTTCTTC,CAWVLSGSIYNEQFF
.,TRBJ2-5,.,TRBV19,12,TGTGCCAGTAGTATACTCGGGGAGACCCAGTACTTC,CASSILGETQYF
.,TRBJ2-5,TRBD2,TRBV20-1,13,TGCAGTGCTAGAAAAGCGGGGGTGGAGACCCAGTACTTC,CSARKAGVETQYF
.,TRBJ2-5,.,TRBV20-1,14,TGCAGTGCTTTTCCCGGGACTTTCCAAGAGACCCAGTACTTC,CSAFPGTFQETQYF
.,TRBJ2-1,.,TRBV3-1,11,TGTGCCAGCAGCCAAGTACATGAGCAGTTCTTC,CASSQVHEQFF
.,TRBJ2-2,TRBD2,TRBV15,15,TGTGCCACCAGCCTAGCGGGTCGGGGTGTCGGGGAGCTGTTTTTT,CATSLAGRGVGELFF